The clone carrying this TCR beta chain is a singleton in its sample. Authors' methods: By means of reference gene primer amplification, nucleated cell counts were estimated. Data came from immunoSEQ multiplex PCR; TCRdb stores just in-frame clones and leaves some out. D and trimming come from the DNA, and the V and J calls and clone size come from that table. The sample contains approximately 190,000 clones, just under 85% of which appear only once. This sample was taken from a study of blood T cell repertoires in COVID-19. Study-wide background: The United States, Italy and Spain supplied acute and convalescent COVID-19 samples. Sources were T cells, B-cell-depleted T cells, or PBMCs; the material itself was cDNA or gDNA.

The sequence came from a human donor with acute or convalescent COVID-19. The donor label of this sample is uncertain. Sequencing input: peripheral blood.

The CDR3 region is CASSLQGGEKLFF. CDR3 DNA: TGTGCCAGCAGCTTACAGGGAGGTGAAAAACTGTTTTTT. The chain couples TRBV13 to TRBJ1-4, with D maybe TRBD1 (5 bases). Per germline, CDR1 PRHDT and CDR2 FYEKMQ (reference sequence). CDR3 size: 13 residues. Trimming stripped 2 bases from V and 7 bases from J, with 8 bases between. The variable domain in full, with the rest retrieved from reference TRBV13 and TRBJ1-4, is AAGVIQSPRHLIKEKRETATLKCYPIPRHDTVYWYQQGPGQDPQFLISFYEKMQSDKGSIPDRFSAQQFSDYHSELNMSSLELGDSALYFCASSLQGGEKLFFGSGTQLSVL.